This T cell receptor (beta chain) was identified during a study of blood T cell repertoires in COVID-19. Study information: The samples span acute and convalescent COVID-19 from the United States, Italy and Spain. T cells, B-cell-depleted T cells, or PBMCs supplied cDNA or gDNA.

How the authors handled the data: Researchers report that nucleated cell counts were estimated from reference gene primer amplification. TCRdb keeps only in-frame clones here, not all; method: immunoSEQ multiplex PCR. V, J and clone size are taken as reported in that table, and D and trimming were inferred from the DNA itself. The sample carries about 200,000 clones, just over 85% recorded once. This TCR was sampled from a man between 18 and 29 years old with active or convalescent COVID-19. The sequenced material came from peripheral blood.

CDR3 loop: CASSPPGSSYNEQFF. The CDR3, as DNA: TGCGCCAGCAGCCCCCCGGGAAGCTCCTACAATGAGCAGTTCTTC. The V gene is TRBV5-1, the J gene TRBJ2-1; TRBD2 is a possible D gene (5 bases). The CDR3 sequence is 15 residues long. V lost 4 bases to trimming and J lost 0 bases, with 11 bases between them. CDR1 and CDR2 (germline): SGHRS, YFSETQ.